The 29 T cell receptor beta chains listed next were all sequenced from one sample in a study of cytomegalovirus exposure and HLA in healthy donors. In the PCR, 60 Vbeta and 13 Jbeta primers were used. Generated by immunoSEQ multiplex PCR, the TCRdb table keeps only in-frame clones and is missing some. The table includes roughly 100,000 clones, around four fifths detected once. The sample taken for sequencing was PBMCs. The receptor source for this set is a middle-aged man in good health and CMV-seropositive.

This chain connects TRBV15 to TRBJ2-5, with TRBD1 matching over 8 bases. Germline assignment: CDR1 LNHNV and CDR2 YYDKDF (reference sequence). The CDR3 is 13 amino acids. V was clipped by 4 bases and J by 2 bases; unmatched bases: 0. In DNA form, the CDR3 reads TGTGCCACCAGCAACAGGGGGCAAGAGACCCAGTACTTC. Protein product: CATSNRGQETQYF.

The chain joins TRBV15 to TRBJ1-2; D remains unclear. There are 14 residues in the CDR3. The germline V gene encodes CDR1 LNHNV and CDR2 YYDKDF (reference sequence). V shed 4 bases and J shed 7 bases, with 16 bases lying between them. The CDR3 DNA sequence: TGTGCCACCAGCATCCGGTTCGGGGAAGGTGGCTACACCTTC. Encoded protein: CATSIRFGEGGYTF.

For the CDR3, the DNA is TGCGCCAGCAGCGTCGGACAGGGGGCCGCCGAGACCCAGTACTTC. Residues: CASSVGQGAAETQYF. V is TRBV4-1 and J is TRBJ2-5, with 11 bases fitting TRBD1. This CDR3 is 15 amino acids long. From germline, CDR1 is MGHRA and CDR2 YSYEKL. J lost 5 bases, V lost 5 bases, and 7 bases had no gene match.

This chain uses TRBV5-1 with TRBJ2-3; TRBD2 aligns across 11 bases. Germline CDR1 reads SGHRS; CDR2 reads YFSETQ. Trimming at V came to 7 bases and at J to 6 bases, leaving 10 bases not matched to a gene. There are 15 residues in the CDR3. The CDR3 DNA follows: TGCGCCAGCCACGGACTAGCGGGCCCTGTGGATACGCAGTATTTT. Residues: CASHGLAGPVDTQYF. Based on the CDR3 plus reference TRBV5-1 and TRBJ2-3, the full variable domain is KAGVTQTPRYLIKTRGQQVTLSCSPISGHRSVSWYQQTPGQGLQFLFEYFSETQRNKGNFPGRFSGRQFSNSRSEMNVSTLELGDSALYLCASHGLAGPVDTQYFGPGTRLTVL.

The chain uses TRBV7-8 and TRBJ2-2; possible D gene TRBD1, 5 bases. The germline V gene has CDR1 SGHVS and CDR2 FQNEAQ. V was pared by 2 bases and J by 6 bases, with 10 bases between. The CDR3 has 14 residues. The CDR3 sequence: CASSLPVRAGELFF. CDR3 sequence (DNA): TGTGCCAGCAGCTTACCCGTCAGGGCCGGGGAGCTGTTTTTT.

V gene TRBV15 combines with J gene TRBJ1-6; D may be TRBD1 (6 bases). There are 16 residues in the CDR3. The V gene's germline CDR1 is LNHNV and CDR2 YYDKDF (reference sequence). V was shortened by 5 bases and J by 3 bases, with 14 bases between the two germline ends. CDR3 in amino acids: CATSQRQDIYNSPLHF. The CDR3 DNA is TGTGCCACCAGCCAGCGACAGGACATCTATAATTCACCCCTCCACTTT.

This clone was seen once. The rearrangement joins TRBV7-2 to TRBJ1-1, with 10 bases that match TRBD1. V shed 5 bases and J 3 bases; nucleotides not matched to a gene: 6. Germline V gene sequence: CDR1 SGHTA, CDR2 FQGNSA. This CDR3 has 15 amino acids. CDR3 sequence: CASSPDRGGHTEAFF. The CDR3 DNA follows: TGTGCCAGCAGCCCGGACAGGGGGGGCCACACTGAAGCTTTCTTT.

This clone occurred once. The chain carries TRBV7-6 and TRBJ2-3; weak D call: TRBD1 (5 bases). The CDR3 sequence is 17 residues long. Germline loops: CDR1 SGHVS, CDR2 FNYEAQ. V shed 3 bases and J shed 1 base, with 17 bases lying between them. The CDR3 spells CASSLVSRGRGTDTQYF. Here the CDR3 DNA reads TGTGCCAGCAGCTTGGTCAGTAGGGGCAGGGGCACAGATACGCAGTATTTT.

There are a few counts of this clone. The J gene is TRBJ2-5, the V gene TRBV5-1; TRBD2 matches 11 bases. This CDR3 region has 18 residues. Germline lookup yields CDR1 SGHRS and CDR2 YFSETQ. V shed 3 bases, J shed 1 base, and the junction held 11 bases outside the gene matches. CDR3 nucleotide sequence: TGCGCCAGCAGCTCCCCCCGTAGCGGGAGGGGCCCCCAAGAGACCCAGTACTTC. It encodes CASSSPRSGRGPQETQYF.

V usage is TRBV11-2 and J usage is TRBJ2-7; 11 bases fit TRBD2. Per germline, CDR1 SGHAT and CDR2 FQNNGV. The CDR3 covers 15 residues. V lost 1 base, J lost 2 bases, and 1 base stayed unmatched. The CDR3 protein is CASSLVLAGAYEQYF. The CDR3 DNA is TGTGCCAGCAGCTTAGTACTAGCGGGGGCCTACGAGCAGTACTTC.

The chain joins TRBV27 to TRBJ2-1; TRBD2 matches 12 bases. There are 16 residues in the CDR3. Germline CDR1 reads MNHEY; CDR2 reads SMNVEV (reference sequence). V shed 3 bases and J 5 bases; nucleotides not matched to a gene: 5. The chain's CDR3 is CASSFLAGGVHNEQFF. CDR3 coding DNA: TGTGCCAGCAGTTTCCTAGCGGGAGGGGTCCACAATGAGCAGTTCTTC.

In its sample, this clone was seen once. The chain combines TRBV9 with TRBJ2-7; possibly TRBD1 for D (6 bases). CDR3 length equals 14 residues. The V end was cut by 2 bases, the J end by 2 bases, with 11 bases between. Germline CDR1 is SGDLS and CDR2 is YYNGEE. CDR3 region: CASSVTGTTYEQYF. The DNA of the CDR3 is TGTGCCAGCAGCGTTACCGGGACAACCTACGAGCAGTACTTC. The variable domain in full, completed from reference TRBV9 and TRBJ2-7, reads DSGVTQTPKHLITATGQRVTLRCSPRSGDLSVYWYQQSLDQGLQFLIQYYNGEERAKGNILERFSAQQFPDLHSELNLSSLELGDSALYFCASSVTGTTYEQYFGPGTRLTVT.

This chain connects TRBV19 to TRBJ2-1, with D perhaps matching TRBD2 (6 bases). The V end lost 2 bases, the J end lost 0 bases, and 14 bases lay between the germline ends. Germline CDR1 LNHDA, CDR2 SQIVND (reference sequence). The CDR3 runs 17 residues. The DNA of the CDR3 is TGTGCCAGTAGTATATGGGGGAGGATTAGCTCCTACAATGAGCAGTTCTTC. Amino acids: CASSIWGRISSYNEQFF.

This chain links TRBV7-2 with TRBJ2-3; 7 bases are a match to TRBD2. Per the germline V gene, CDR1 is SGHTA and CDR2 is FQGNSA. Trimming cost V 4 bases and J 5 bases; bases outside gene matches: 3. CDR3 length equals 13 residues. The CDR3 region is CASSWGGVDTQYF. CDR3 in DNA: TGTGCCAGCAGCTGGGGGGGGGTAGATACGCAGTATTTT.

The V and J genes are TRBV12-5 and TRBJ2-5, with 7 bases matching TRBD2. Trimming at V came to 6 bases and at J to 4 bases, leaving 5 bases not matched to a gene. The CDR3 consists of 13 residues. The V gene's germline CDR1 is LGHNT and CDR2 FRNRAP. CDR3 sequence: CASGIGEGETQYF. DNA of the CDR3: TGTGCTAGTGGAATAGGGGAGGGAGAGACCCAGTACTTC.

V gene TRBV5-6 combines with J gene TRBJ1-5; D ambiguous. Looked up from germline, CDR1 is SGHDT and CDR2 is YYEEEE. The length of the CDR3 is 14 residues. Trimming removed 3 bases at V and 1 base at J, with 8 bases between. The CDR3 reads CASSSGLSNQPQHF. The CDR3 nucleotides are TGTGCCAGCAGCTCAGGTTTGAGCAATCAGCCCCAGCATTTT.

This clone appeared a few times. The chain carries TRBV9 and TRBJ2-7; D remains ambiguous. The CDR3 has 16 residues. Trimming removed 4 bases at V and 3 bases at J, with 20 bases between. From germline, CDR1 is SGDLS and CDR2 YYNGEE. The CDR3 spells CASSPGGSPSIYEQYF. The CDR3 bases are TGTGCCAGCAGCCCCGGCGGAAGCCCAAGTATCTACGAGCAGTACTTC.

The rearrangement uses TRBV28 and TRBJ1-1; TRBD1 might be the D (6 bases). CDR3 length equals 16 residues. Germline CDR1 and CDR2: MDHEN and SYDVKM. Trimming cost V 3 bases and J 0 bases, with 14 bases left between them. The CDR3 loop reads CASSLRGRYLNTEAFF. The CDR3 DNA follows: TGTGCCAGCAGTTTGCGGGGGCGCTATCTGAACACTGAAGCTTTCTTT.

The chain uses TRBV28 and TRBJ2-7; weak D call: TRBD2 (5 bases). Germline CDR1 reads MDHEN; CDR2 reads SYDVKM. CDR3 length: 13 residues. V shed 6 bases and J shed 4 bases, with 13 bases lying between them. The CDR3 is CASSYSAQYEQYF. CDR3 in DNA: TGTGCCAGCAGCTATAGCGCTCAATACGAGCAGTACTTC. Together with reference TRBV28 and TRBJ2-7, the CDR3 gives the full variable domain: DVKVTQSSRYLVKRTGEKVFLECVQDMDHENMFWYRQDPGLGLRLIYFSYDVKMKEKGDIPEGYSVSREKKERFSLILESASTNQTSMYLCASSYSAQYEQYFGPGTRLTVT.

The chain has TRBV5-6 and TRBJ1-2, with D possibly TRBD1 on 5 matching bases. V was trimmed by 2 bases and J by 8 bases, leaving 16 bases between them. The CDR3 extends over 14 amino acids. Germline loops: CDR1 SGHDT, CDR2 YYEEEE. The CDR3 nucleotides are TGTGCCAGCAGCTTAGGGGTACAGGTTGTCGGCTACACCTTC. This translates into CASSLGVQVVGYTF.

The CDR3 spells CASSYAGSSSYEQYF. The CDR3 DNA sequence: TGTGCCAGCAGCTACGCCGGGAGCAGCTCCTACGAGCAGTACTTC. The chain combines TRBV5-4 with TRBJ2-7; possibly TRBD2 for D (6 bases). The CDR3 is made up of 15 amino acids. V dropped 3 bases and J dropped 0 bases, with 13 bases sitting between them. Germline V gene sequence: CDR1 SGHNT, CDR2 YYREEE (reference sequence). Looking up the rest from reference TRBV5-4 and TRBJ2-7 gives the full variable domain: ETGVTQSPTHLIKTRGQQVTLRCSSQSGHNTVSWYQQALGQGPQFIFQYYREEENGRGNFPPRFSGLQFPNYSSELNVNALELDDSALYLCASSYAGSSSYEQYFGPGTRLTVT.

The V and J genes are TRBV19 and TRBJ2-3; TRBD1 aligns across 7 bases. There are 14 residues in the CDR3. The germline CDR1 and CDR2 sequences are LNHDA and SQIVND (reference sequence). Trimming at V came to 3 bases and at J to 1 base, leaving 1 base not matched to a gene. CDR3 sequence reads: CASSIGQGTDTQYF. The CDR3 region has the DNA TGTGCCAGTAGTATCGGACAGGGCACAGATACGCAGTATTTT.

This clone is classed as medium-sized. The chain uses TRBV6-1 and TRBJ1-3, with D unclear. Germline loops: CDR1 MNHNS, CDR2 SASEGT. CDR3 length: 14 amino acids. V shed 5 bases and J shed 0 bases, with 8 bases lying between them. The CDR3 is CASSPGSSGNTIYF. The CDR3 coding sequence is TGTGCCAGCAGTCCGGGTTCCTCTGGAAACACCATATATTTT.

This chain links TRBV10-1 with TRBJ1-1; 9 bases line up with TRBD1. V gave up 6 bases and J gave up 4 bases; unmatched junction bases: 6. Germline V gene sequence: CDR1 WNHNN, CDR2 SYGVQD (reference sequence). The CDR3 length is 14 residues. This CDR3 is CASSLGQGSTEAFF. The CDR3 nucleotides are TGCGCCAGCAGCCTGGGACAGGGCTCCACTGAAGCTTTCTTT.

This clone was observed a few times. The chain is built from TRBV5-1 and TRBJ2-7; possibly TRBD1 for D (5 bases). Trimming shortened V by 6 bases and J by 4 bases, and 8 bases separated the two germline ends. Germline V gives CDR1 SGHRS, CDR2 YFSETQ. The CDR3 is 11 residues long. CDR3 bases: TGCGCCAGCAAGTCAGGGTACGAGCAGTACTTC. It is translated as CASKSGYEQYF.

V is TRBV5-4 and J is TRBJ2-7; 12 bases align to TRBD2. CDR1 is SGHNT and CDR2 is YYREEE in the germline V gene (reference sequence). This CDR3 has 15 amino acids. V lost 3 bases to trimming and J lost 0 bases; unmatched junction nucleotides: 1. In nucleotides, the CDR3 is TGTGCCAGCAGCTCGGGACTAGCGGGCTCCTACGAGCAGTACTTC. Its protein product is CASSSGLAGSYEQYF.

The CDR3 here is CASSDAVSAGELFF. CDR3 sequence (DNA): TGTGCCAGCAGTGACGCGGTCTCCGCCGGGGAGCTGTTTTTT. J is TRBJ2-2 and V is TRBV25-1; D gene uncertain. V was pared by 3 bases and J by 6 bases, with 11 bases between. The CDR3 runs to 14 residues. CDR1 and CDR2 (germline): MGHDK, SYGVNS.

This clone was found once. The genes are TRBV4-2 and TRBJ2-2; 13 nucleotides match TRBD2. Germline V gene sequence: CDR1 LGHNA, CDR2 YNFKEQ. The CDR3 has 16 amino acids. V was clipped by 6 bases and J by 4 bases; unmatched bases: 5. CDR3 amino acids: CASSFTSGGATGELFF. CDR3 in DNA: TGTGCCAGCAGTTTCACTAGCGGGGGGGCCACCGGGGAGCTGTTTTTT.

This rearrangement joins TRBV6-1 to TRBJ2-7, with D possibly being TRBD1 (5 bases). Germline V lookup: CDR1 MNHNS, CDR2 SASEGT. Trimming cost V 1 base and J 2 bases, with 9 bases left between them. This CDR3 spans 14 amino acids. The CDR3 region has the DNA TGTGCCAGCAGTGAAGTGTCGACAGCCTACGAGCAGTACTTC. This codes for CASSEVSTAYEQYF.